This T cell receptor beta chain was sequenced during a study of cytotoxic CD8 clonotypes in ibrutinib-treated CLL. Study information: Response specimens were obtained following a median treatment duration of around 12 months, with a range of 6 to 36.

PBMCs were cryopreserved, and 1.5 to 2 micrograms of genomic DNA from them went into TCR beta libraries. The CDR3 is made up of 15 amino acids. CDR1 and CDR2 (germline): SEHNR, FQNEAQ (reference sequence). V dropped 5 bases and J dropped 2; count of bases not matched to a gene: 6. Sequencing sought depths of 1 in 200,000 to 1 in 1 million T cells. Only in-frame clones appear in the TCRdb table, and some are missing; sequencing was by immunoSEQ multiplex PCR. The sample shows about 150,000 clones, about 76% of them seen only once. V is TRBV7-9 and J is TRBJ2-1; TRBD1 matches at 7 bases. The input for sequencing was PBMCs, taken after 24 months of ibrutinib treatment. The sequence was collected from a human donor with chronic lymphocytic leukemia. The CDR3 DNA sequence: TGTGCCAGCAGCCCGACAGGGTGGGCCTACAATGAGCAGTTCTTC. It codes for CASSPTGWAYNEQFF.